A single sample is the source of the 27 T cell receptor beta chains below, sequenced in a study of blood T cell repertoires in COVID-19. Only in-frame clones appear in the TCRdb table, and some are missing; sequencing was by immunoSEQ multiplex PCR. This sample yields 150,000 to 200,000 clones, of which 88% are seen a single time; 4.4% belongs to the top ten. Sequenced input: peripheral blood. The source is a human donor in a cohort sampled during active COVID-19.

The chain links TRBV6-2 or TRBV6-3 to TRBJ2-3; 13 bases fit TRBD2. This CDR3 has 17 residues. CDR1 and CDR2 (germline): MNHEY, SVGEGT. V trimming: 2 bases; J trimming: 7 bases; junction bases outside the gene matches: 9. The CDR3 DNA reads TGTGCCAGCAGTTACGGGGGACTAGCGGGAAGCAGGTATACGCAGTATTTT. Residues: CASSYGGLAGSRYTQYF.

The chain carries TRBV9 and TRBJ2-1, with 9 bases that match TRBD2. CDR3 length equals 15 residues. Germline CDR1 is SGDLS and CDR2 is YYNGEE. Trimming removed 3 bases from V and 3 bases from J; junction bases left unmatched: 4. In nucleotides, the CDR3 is TGTGCCAGCAGCGCGTCTAGCGGGAACTACAATGAGCAGTTCTTC. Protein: CASSASSGNYNEQFF.

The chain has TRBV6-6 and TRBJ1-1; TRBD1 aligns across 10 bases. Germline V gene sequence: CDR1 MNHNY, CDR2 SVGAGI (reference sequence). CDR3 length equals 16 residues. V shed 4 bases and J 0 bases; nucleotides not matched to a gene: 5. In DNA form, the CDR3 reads TGTGCCAGCAGTTCCCGACAGGGGGCCCTGAACACTGAAGCTTTCTTT. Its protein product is CASSSRQGALNTEAFF.

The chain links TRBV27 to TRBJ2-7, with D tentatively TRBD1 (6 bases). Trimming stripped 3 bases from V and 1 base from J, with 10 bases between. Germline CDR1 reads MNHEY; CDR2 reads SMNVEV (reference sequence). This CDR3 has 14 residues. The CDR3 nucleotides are TGTGCCAGCAGTTTCAGGGGAGAATCCTACGAGCAGTACTTC. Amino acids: CASSFRGESYEQYF.

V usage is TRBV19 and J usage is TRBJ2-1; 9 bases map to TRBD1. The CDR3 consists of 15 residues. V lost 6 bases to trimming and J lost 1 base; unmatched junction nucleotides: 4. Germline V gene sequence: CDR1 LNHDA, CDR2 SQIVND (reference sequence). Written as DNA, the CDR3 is TGTGCCAGTAGACCGGACAGGGGATCCTACAATGAGCAGTTCTTC. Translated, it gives CASRPDRGSYNEQFF.

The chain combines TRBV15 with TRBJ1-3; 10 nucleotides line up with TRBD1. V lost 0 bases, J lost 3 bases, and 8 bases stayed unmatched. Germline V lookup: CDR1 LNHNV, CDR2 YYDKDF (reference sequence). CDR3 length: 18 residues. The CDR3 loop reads CATSRDRRQGAVGNTIYF. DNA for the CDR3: TGTGCCACCAGCAGAGATCGGAGACAGGGGGCGGTTGGAAACACCATATATTTT.

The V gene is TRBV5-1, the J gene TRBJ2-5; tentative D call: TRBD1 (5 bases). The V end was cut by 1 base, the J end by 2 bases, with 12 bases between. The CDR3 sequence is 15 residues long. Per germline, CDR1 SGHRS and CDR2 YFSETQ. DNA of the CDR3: TGCGCCAGCAGCTTGAGCTTGAACAGGCAAGAGACCCAGTACTTC. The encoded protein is CASSLSLNRQETQYF.

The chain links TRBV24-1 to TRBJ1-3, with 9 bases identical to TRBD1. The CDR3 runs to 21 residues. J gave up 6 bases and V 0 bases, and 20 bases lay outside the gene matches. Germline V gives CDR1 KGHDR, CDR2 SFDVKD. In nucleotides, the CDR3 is TGTGCCACCAGTGATTTGTTTGTCGGGGTGGGTCGGGACAGGGCGAAAAACACCATATATTTT. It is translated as CATSDLFVGVGRDRAKNTIYF.

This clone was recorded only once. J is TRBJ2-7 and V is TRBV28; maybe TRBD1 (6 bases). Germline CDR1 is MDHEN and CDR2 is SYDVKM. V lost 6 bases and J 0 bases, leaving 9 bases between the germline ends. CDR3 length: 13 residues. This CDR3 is CASRRTVSYEQYF. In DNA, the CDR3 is TGTGCCAGCAGAAGGACAGTCTCCTACGAGCAGTACTTC. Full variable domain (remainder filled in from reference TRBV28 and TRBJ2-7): DVKVTQSSRYLVKRTGEKVFLECVQDMDHENMFWYRQDPGLGLRLIYFSYDVKMKEKGDIPEGYSVSREKKERFSLILESASTNQTSMYLCASRRTVSYEQYFGPGTRLTVT.

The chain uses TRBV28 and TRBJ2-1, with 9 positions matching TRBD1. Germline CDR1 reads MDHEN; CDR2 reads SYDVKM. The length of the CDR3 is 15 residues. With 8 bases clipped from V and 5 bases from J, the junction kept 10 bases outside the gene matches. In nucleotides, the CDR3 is TGTGCCAGCGACCCCGGGACAGGGCATAACAATGAGCAGTTCTTC. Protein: CASDPGTGHNNEQFF.

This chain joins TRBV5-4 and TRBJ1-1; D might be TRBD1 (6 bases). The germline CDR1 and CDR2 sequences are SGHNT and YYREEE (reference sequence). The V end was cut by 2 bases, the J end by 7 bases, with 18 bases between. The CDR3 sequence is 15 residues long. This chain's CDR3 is CASSFDAGEYHEAFF. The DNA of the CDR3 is TGTGCCAGCAGCTTTGACGCAGGGGAATACCATGAAGCTTTCTTT.

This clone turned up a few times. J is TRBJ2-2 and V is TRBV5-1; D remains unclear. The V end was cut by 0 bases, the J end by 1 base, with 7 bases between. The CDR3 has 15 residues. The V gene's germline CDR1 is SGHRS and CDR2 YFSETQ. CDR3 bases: TGCGCCAGCAGCTTGGACCCAGGGAACACCGGGGAGCTGTTTTTT. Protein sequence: CASSLDPGNTGELFF.

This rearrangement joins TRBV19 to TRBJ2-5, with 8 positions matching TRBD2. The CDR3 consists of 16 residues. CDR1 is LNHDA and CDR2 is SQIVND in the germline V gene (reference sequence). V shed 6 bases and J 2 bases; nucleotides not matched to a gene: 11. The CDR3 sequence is CASRKRAGGPQETQYF. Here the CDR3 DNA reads TGTGCCAGTAGGAAGAGGGCGGGGGGCCCTCAAGAGACCCAGTACTTC. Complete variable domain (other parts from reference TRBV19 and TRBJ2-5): DGGITQSPKYLFRKEGQNVTLSCEQNLNHDAMYWYRQDPGQGLRLIYYSQIVNDFQKGDIAEGYSVSREKKESFPLTVTSAQKNPTAFYLCASRKRAGGPQETQYFGPGTRLLVL.

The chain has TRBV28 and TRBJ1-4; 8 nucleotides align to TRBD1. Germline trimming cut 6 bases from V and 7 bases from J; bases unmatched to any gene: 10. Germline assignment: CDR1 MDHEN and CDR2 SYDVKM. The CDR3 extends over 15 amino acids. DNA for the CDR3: TGTGCCAGCAGCAACACGGACAGGGCGGGTGAAAAACTGTTTTTT. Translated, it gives CASSNTDRAGEKLFF. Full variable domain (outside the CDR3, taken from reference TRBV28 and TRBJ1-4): DVKVTQSSRYLVKRTGEKVFLECVQDMDHENMFWYRQDPGLGLRLIYFSYDVKMKEKGDIPEGYSVSREKKERFSLILESASTNQTSMYLCASSNTDRAGEKLFFGSGTQLSVL.

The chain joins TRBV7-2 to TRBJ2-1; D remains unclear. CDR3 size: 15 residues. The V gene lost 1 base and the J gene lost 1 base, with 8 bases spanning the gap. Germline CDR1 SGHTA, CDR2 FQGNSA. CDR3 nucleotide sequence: TGTGCCAGCAGCTTAGGGGCGCCATCCTACAATGAGCAGTTCTTC. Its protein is CASSLGAPSYNEQFF.

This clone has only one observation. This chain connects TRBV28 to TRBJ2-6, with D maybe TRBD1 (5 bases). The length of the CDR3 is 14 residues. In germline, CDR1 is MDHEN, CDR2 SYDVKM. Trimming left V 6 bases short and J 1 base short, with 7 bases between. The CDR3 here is CASRDNSGANVLTF. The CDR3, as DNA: TGTGCCAGCAGGGACAATTCTGGGGCCAACGTCCTGACTTTC.

CDR3 sequence (DNA): TGTGCCAGCAGTTACCCCCTAATTGGAGCGGGGGGCCTAGATACGCAGTATTTT. Translation: CASSYPLIGAGGLDTQYF. The chain has TRBV6-2 or TRBV6-3 and TRBJ2-3, with 9 positions matching TRBD2. Losses at the gene ends were 2 bases for V and 5 bases for J; bases not matched to a gene: 14. The CDR3 has 18 residues. Germline loops: CDR1 MNHEY, CDR2 SVGEGT.

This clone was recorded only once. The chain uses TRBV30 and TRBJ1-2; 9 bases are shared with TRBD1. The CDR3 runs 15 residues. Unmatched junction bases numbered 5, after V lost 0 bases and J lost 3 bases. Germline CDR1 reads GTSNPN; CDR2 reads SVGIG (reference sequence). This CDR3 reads CAWSVGTGSYYGYTF. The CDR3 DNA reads TGTGCCTGGAGTGTCGGGACAGGGTCGTACTATGGCTACACCTTC.

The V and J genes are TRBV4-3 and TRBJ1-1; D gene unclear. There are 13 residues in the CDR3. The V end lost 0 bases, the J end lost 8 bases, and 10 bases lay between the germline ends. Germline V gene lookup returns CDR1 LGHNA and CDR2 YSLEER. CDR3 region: CASSQDLPGEAFF. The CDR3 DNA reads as TGCGCCAGCAGCCAAGATCTCCCGGGGGAAGCTTTCTTT.

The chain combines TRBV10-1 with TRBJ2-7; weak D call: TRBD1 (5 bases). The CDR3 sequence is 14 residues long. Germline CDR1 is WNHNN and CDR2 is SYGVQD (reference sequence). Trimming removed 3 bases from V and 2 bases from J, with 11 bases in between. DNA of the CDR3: TGCGCCAGCAGTGAAGGGGTAGGGCCCTACGAGCAGTACTTC. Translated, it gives CASSEGVGPYEQYF.

DNA of the CDR3: TGTGCCAGTAGCACAGGGGGGCAGGCGGGAAACACCATATATTTT. Translated, it gives CASSTGGQAGNTIYF. V and J are TRBV19 and TRBJ1-3; 8 positions match TRBD1. The CDR3 extends over 15 amino acids. The V and J ends lost 6 bases and 4 bases, in that order; junction bases with no gene match: 8. Germline V gene sequence: CDR1 LNHDA, CDR2 SQIVND (reference sequence).

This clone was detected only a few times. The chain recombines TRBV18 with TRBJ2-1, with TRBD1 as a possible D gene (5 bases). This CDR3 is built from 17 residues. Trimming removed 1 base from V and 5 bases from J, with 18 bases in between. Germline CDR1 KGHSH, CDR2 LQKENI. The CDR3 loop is CASSPRVAGNFHNEQFF. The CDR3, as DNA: TGTGCCAGCTCACCACGGGTGGCAGGGAATTTCCACAATGAGCAGTTCTTC.

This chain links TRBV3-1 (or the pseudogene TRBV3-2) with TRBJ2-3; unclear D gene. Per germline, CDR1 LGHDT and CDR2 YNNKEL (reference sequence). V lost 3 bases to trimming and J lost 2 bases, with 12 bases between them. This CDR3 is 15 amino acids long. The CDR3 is CASSHVNRPTDTQYF. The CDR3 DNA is TGTGCCAGCAGCCACGTAAATCGTCCCACAGATACGCAGTATTTT.

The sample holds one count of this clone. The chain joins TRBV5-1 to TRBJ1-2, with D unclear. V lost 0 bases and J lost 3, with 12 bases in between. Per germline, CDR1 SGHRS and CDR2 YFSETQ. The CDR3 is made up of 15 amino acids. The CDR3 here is CASSLVGSGDYGYTF. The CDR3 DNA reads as TGCGCCAGCAGCTTGGTAGGCAGTGGAGACTATGGCTACACCTTC.

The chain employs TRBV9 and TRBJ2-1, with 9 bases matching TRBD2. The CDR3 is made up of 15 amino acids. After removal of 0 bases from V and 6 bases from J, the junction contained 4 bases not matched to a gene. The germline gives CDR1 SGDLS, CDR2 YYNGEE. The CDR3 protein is CASSVEGGRVNEQFF. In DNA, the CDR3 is TGTGCCAGCAGCGTAGAGGGCGGGAGGGTCAATGAGCAGTTCTTC.

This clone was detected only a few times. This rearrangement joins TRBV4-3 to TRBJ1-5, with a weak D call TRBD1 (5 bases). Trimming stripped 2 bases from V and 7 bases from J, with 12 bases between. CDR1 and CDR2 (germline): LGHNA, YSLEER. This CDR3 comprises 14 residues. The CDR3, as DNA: TGCGCCAGCAGCCAATCGTGGGGCAGACAGCCCCAGCATTTT. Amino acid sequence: CASSQSWGRQPQHF.

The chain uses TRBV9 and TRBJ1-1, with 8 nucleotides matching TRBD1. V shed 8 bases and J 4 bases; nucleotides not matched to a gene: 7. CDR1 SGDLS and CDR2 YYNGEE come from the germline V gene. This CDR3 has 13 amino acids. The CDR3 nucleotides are TGTGCCAGTGGACAGGGACGGAGCACTGAAGCTTTCTTT. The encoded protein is CASGQGRSTEAFF.